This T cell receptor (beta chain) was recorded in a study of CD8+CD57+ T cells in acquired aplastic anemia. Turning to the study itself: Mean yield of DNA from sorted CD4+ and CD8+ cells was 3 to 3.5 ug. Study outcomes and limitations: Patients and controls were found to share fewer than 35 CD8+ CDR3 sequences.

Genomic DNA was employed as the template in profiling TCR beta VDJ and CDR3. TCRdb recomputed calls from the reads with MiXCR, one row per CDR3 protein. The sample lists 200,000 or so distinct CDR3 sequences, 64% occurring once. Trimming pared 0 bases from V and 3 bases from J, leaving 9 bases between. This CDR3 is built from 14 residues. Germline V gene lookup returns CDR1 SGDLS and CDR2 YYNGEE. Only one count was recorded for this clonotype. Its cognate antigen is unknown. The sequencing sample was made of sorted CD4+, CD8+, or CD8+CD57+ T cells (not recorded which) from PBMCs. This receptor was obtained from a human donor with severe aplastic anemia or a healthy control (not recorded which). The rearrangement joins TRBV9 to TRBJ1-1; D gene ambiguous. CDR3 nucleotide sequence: TGTGCCAGCAGCGTAGTCGGCGCATACACTGAAGCTTTCTTT. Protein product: CASSVVGAYTEAFF.